The present T cell receptor (beta chain) was sequenced within a study of shared clonotypes between healthy human individuals. The naive CD8 population came from CD45RO-negative cells selected for CCR7, without terminally differentiated effector memory CD45RA+ cells. Sequencing was performed with immunoSEQ multiplex PCR; in TCRdb, only in-frame clones are kept and a portion is missing. This sample yields under 2,000,000 clones, of which 85% to 95% are seen a single time; 1.2% belongs to the top ten. This CDR3 region has 12 residues. V dropped 3 bases and J dropped 5 bases, with 8 bases sitting between them. The germline V gene encodes CDR1 SGHAT and CDR2 FQNNGV.

The sequenced sample was naive CD8+ T cells sorted from blood. This TCR was sampled from a young man in good health. The chain couples TRBV11-2 to TRBJ2-7; D is uncertain. The CDR3: CASSFAVDEQYF. CDR3 coding DNA: TGTGCCAGCAGCTTCGCGGTAGACGAGCAGTACTTC.